This T cell receptor beta chain derives from a study of regulatory T cells in long-lasting Graves disease. Whole-study findings and limits: Patients whose Graves' disease persisted exhibited lower TCR diversity than those newly diagnosed.

Arm-PCR with iRepertoire HTBI primers amplified the CDR3 regions for these TCR beta libraries. TCRdb itself ran the multiplex PCR reads through MiXCR, one entry per CDR3 protein. The table lists 420,000 or so distinct CDR3 sequences, roughly 17% of them singletons. This clonotype was counted ten times or more. Its antigen is as yet unknown. V was pared by 4 bases and J by 5 bases, with 15 bases between. The CDR3 is 14 residues long. Germline assignment: CDR1 SGHAT and CDR2 FQDESV (reference sequence). The time point denotes: newly diagnosed GD, antithyroid drugs for less than 3 months. PBMC RNA served as the TCR library source. This sample also belongs to another study, concerning T cells in Graves' hyperthyroidism and ophthalmopathy. As that study records: Patients were excluded for uncontrolled infection, other autoimmune disease, pregnancy or lactation.

The chain has TRBV11-1 and TRBJ2-7; unclear D gene. The sample was peripheral blood mononuclear cells (PBMCs), taken at new diagnosis, from a patient treated with antithyroid drugs. This sequence originates from a young woman with Graves disease. The CDR3 spells CASSSLLWVNEQYF. The CDR3 DNA reads as TGTGCCAGCAGCTCCCTTTTGTGGGTAAACGAGCAGTACTTC.